A single sample is the source of the 8 T cell receptor beta chains below, sequenced in a study of CD8+ T cells in alopecia areata (dated by TCRdb to 2016 to 2019). Library method: the immunoSEQ multiplex PCR assay. RNA was extracted from all samples and reverse transcribed into cDNA, which served as template for TCR sequencing. The table was pulled from immuneACCESS by TCRdb, which kept in-frame rearrangements only. Such tables lose some clones; where checked, under half of the loss comes from unresolved V genes, and the rest has no known cause. In this sample the table shows approximately 63,000 clones, roughly 60% of which occur a single time. The ten largest clones capture approximately 17% of the sample. The sample's time point label, in plain terms: baseline before oral tofacitinib. This specimen consisted of CD8+ T cells sorted from blood, obtained at week 0. The receptors come from a human donor with alopecia areata.

V usage is TRBV6-6 and J usage is TRBJ1-5, with TRBD1 identical over 9 bases. The junction had 4 bases not matched to a gene; V was cut back by 6 bases and J by 7 bases. The CDR3 has 13 amino acids. Per the germline V gene, CDR1 is MNHNY and CDR2 is SVGAGI (reference sequence). CDR3 coding DNA: TGTGCCAGCAGAAGACAGGGGGGGCAGCCCCAGCATTTT. The encoded protein is CASRRQGGQPQHF.

The V and J genes are TRBV7-9 and TRBJ2-5, with 10 nucleotides matching TRBD1. Losses at the gene ends were 5 bases for V and 5 bases for J; bases not matched to a gene: 5. Germline CDR1 and CDR2: SEHNR and FQNEAQ (reference sequence). CDR3 length: 14 residues. This chain's CDR3 is CASSPWDRGETQYF. CDR3 bases: TGTGCCAGCAGCCCCTGGGACAGGGGCGAGACCCAGTACTTC.

This clone was detected a few times. The chain carries TRBV14 and TRBJ2-1; D is unclear. This CDR3 has 15 residues. Germline values: CDR1 SGHDN, CDR2 FVKESK. V lost 4 bases to trimming and J lost 1 base, with 11 bases between them. Here the CDR3 DNA reads TGTGCCAGCAGCCCTCTAGTCGGTTCCTACAATGAGCAGTTCTTC. Translation: CASSPLVGSYNEQFF.

The genes are TRBV5-6 and TRBJ1-1; possible D gene TRBD1, 5 bases. V was pared by 4 bases and J by 2 bases, with 9 bases between. CDR1 and CDR2 from the germline V gene are SGHDT and YYEEEE. CDR3 length equals 13 residues. CDR3 DNA: TGTGCCAGCAGCCGACAGCGAAACACTGAAGCTTTCTTT. This translates into CASSRQRNTEAFF.

DNA of the CDR3: TGTGCCAGCAGCGTGGGACTGCTCGATGGGAGGGAAGATACGCAGTATTTT. Translation gives CASSVGLLDGREDTQYF. The chain recombines TRBV9 with TRBJ2-3, with 7 bases aligning to TRBD2. CDR1 and CDR2 from the germline V gene are SGDLS and YYNGEE. This CDR3 comprises 17 residues. Losses at the gene ends were 2 bases for V and 5 bases for J; bases not matched to a gene: 14. Using reference TRBV9 and TRBJ2-3 for the parts outside the CDR3, the full variable domain is DSGVTQTPKHLITATGQRVTLRCSPRSGDLSVYWYQQSLDQGLQFLIQYYNGEERAKGNILERFSAQQFPDLHSELNLSSLELGDSALYFCASSVGLLDGREDTQYFGPGTRLTVL.

This chain links TRBV28 with TRBJ2-1; D gene uncertain. CDR1 is MDHEN, CDR2 SYDVKM, per germline. V was cut by 3 bases and J by 0 bases, with 9 bases left in between. CDR3 length: 15 amino acids. CDR3 loop: CASSFVVNSYNEQFF. As DNA, the CDR3 is TGTGCCAGCAGTTTTGTGGTAAACTCCTACAATGAGCAGTTCTTC.

V usage is TRBV29-1 and J usage is TRBJ2-1, with a tentative D call TRBD2 (6 bases). This CDR3 is 14 amino acids long. Deletions cut 7 bases from V and 3 bases from J, with 16 bases between. Germline assignment: CDR1 SQVTM and CDR2 ANQGSEA. The CDR3, as DNA: TGCAGCGCCGCGGGACTCAGCTACTACAATGAGCAGTTCTTC. It translates to CSAAGLSYYNEQFF.

This clone has just one count. The V and J genes are TRBV27 and TRBJ2-7; 7 bases agree with TRBD1. The CDR3 has 13 amino acids. CDR1 and CDR2 (germline): MNHEY, SMNVEV (reference sequence). V was pared by 3 bases and J by 3 bases, with 2 bases of the junction left unmatched. The CDR3 DNA reads as TGTGCCAGCAGTTTTCAGGGGGACTACGAGCAGTACTTC. Translation gives CASSFQGDYEQYF.